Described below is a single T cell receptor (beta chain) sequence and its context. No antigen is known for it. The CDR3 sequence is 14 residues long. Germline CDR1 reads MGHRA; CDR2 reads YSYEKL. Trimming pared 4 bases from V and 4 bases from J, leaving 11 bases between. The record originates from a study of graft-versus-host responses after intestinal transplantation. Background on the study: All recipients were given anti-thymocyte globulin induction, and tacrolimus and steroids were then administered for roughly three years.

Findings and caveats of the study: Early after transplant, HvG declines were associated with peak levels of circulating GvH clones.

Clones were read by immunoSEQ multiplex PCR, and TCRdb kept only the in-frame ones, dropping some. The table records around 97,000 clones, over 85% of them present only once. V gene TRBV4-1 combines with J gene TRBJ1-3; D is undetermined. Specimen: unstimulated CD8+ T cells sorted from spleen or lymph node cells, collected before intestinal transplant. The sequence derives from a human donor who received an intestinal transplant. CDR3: CASSPRSGGNTIYF. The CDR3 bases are TGCGCCAGCAGCCCGCGATCGGGCGGAAACACCATATATTTT.